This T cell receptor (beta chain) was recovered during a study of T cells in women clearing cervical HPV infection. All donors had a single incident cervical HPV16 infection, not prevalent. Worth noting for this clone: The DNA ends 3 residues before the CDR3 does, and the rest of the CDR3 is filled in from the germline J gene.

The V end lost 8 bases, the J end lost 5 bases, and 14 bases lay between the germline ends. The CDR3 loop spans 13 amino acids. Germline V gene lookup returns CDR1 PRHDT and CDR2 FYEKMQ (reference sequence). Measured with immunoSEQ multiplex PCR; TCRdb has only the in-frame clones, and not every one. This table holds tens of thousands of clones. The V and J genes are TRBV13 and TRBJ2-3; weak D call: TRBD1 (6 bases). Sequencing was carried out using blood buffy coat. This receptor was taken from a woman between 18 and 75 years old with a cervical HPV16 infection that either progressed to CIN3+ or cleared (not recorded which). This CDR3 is CASVLKGVDTQYF. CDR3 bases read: TGTGCCAGCGTACTCAAGGGGGTAGATACG.